This is a list of T cell receptor beta chains from one sample in a study of T cells after posttransplantation cyclophosphamide. The data were produced by immunoSEQ multiplex PCR, yet TCRdb's version contains in-frame clones alone and is incomplete. Among tens of thousands of clones listed, 95% to 98% were seen once. The sequenced sample was naive CD4+ T cells sorted from PBMCs. The receptors were gathered from a man in his fifties in good health, CMV-negative, and a related stem cell transplant donor. CDR3s include the opening cysteine and the closing phenylalanine or tryptophan. Not all rows give a size; the values are once, few, many and, for expanded clones, a class.

CDR3 length: 15; clone size: -; V gene: TRBV7-3; CDR3 protein: CASSLRRSGLEKLFF
CDR3 length: 17; clone size: once; V gene: TRBV5-6; CDR3 protein: CASSFGGGVRTNEKLFF
CDR3 length: 12; clone size: -; V gene: TRBV30; CDR3 protein: CAWSVLSYEQYF
CDR3 length: 15; clone size: -; V gene: TRBV7-6; CDR3 protein: CASSFIPDEDTEAFF
CDR3 length: 13; clone size: once; V gene: TRBV7-3; CDR3 protein: CASSLMGGETQYF
CDR3 length: 16; clone size: -; V gene: TRBV7-6; CDR3 protein: CASSYRAQGTGNTIYF
CDR3 length: 16; clone size: -; V gene: TRBV7-2; CDR3 protein: CASSLDNRAGNQPQHF
CDR3 length: 14; clone size: -; V gene: TRBV12-2; CDR3 protein: CASRSQGRTTEAFF
CDR3 length: 14; clone size: -; V gene: TRBV19; CDR3 protein: CASSTDNEDLRYHF
CDR3 length: 14; clone size: -; V gene: TRBV29-1; CDR3 protein: CSVDAGGQGTRYTF
CDR3 length: 11; clone size: -; V gene: TRBV7-8; CDR3 protein: CASGQGYEQYF
CDR3 length: 14; clone size: -; V gene: TRBV6-5; CDR3 protein: CASRQGQENTEAFF
CDR3 length: 12; clone size: -; V gene: TRBV5-1; CDR3 protein: CASSSKNTEAFF
CDR3 length: 15; clone size: -; V gene: TRBV6-6; CDR3 protein: CASSTTSGRSYEQYF
CDR3 length: 12; clone size: -; V gene: TRBV19; CDR3 protein: CGGGQGSQPQHF
CDR3 length: 13; clone size: -; V gene: TRBV7-3; CDR3 protein: CASSLAGSDEQFF
CDR3 length: 15; clone size: -; V gene: TRBV7-9; CDR3 protein: CASSQGTGGGQPQHF